Included here is one T cell receptor beta chain sequence, with context. Donors in the study were healthy people who gave bone marrow. Whereas donors were nominally healthy upon sampling, unrecorded immune exposures were probable. This entry is derived from a study of cytomegalovirus exposure and HLA in healthy donors. As for the study in general: Among approximately 400 genotyped donors, about 83% fell in the Caucasian-associated ancestry cluster.

In germline, CDR1 is MGHRA, CDR2 YSYEKL. This CDR3 is 17 amino acids long. With V trimmed by 4 bases and J by 0 bases, 8 bases remained unmatched. 13 Jbeta primers and 60 Vbeta primers were used for the PCR. Clones were sequenced by immunoSEQ multiplex PCR, and TCRdb holds only the in-frame ones, with some missing. Of some 200,000 clones in the sample, 77% were seen once. This TCR was recovered from a woman aged 60-75 years in good health and CMV-seropositive. Sequencing used PBMCs. The rearrangement joins TRBV4-1 to TRBJ2-3; 9 bases match TRBD2. The CDR3 DNA is TGCGCCAGCAGCCCCGAGGGCGCGGGGGGGAGCACAGATACGCAGTATTTT. It is translated as CASSPEGAGGSTDTQYF.